This T cell receptor (beta chain) was recorded in a study of cytomegalovirus exposure and HLA in healthy donors. Study as a whole: A later analysis reported the roughly 120 validation repertoires used the same platform as the roughly 700 first-cohort repertoires.

Libraries were prepared by immunoSEQ multiplex PCR; TCRdb keeps only in-frame clonotypes and omits some of them. The sample shows approximately 160,000 clones, approximately 96% of them seen only once. A note on this clone: No antigen is known for it.

Study-wide points: While the bulk of TCR sequences proved rare, some public TCRs turned up in many donors. In vitro, a few CMV-associated chains proved specific for CMV antigens.

Germline loops: CDR1 MNHEY, CDR2 SMNVEV (reference sequence). CDR3 length: 15 residues. Trimming shortened V by 2 bases and J by 3 bases, and 13 bases separated the two germline ends. The chain is built from TRBV27 and TRBJ1-2; D might be TRBD1 (6 bases). The clonotype originates from a woman aged 18-35 years in good health and CMV-seronegative. The specimen sequenced was PBMCs. The DNA for the CDR3 is TGTGCCAGCAGTTTAGCGGGGGCTCAGGACTATGGCTACACCTTC. Protein: CASSLAGAQDYGYTF.